The clone carrying this TCR beta chain was observed at least ten times. Antigen: not known. This CDR3 is built from 15 residues. CDR1 SGHVS and CDR2 FNYEAQ come from the germline V gene. Deletions cut 4 bases from V and 0 bases from J, with 10 bases between. This record comes from a study of spatial heterogeneity in lung cancer. Study-level information: When follow-up PBMC samples existed, they were sequenced (at a median of roughly 2 years after resection). Findings and caveats of the study: Blood contained ubiquitous expanded tumor TCRs more at resection than at follow-up.

Each TCR cDNA molecule bore a unique molecular identifier. TCRdb re-derived calls from the 5' RACE reads in MiXCR, one entry per CDR3 protein. The sample yields roughly 34,000 distinct CDR3 sequences, approximately 8% seen once. Time point indicated: blood at routine non-recurrence follow-up after resection. TCRs were sequenced from unsorted whole RNA of tumor, nontumor lung or PBMC. The receptor was isolated from a male donor with early-stage non-small cell lung cancer. Sequenced material: PBMCs, taken at follow-up. The chain uses TRBV7-6 and TRBJ1-3, with D perhaps TRBD1 (5 bases). The CDR3 bases are TGTGCCAGCAGCTCCGACAGATTCTCTGGAAACACCATATATTTT. Translating it yields CASSSDRFSGNTIYF.